The 26 T cell receptor beta chains below all came from one sample that was sequenced in a study of T cells after yellow fever vaccination. One entry per CDR3 protein, called by TCRdb with MiXCR from the 5' RACE reads. Here the sample spans a few hundred thousand distinct CDR3 sequences, about 5.2% being singletons. This specimen consisted of CD4+ T cells sorted from PBMCs, obtained on the day of the yellow fever booster vaccination. These receptors came from a man aged 18 to 29 who received the YFV17D yellow fever vaccine.

There are many counts of this clonotype. The rearrangement links TRBV7-9 to TRBJ1-1; 7 bases line up with TRBD1. V lost 7 bases, J lost 2 bases, and 7 bases stayed unmatched. This CDR3 is 14 amino acids long. Germline V lookup: CDR1 SEHNR, CDR2 FQNEAQ (reference sequence). In nucleotides, the CDR3 is TGTGCCAGCACCTTGGCAGGGGGAAACACTGAAGCTTTCTTT. This encodes CASTLAGGNTEAFF. Looking up the rest from reference TRBV7-9 and TRBJ1-1 gives the full variable domain: DTGVSQNPRHKITKRGQNVTFRCDPISEHNRLYWYRQTLGQGPEFLTYFQNEAQLEKSRLLSDRFSAERPKGSFSTLEIQRTEQGDSAMYLCASTLAGGNTEAFFGQGTRLTVV.

This rearrangement joins TRBV29-1 to TRBJ1-4, with D possibly being TRBD1 (5 bases). Germline CDR1 reads SQVTM; CDR2 reads ANQGSEA. V lost 3 bases and J 8 bases, leaving 13 bases between the germline ends. The CDR3 length is 13 residues. The DNA for the CDR3 is TGCAGCGTTGATCTGGGGCTTGGGGAAAAACTGTTTTTT. Its protein is CSVDLGLGEKLFF.

This clonotype was observed at least ten times. This chain joins TRBV5-1 and TRBJ2-3; D is perhaps TRBD2 (5 bases). Germline lookup yields CDR1 SGHRS and CDR2 YFSETQ. Trimming pared 6 bases from V and 2 bases from J, leaving 19 bases between. The CDR3 spans 16 residues. CDR3 loop: CASTLGGSGNTDTQYF. CDR3 DNA sequence: TGCGCCAGCACCTTAGGAGGATCGGGGAACACAGATACGCAGTATTTT.

In this sample, this clonotype turned up a few times. The chain employs TRBV20-1 and TRBJ2-4, with D possibly matching TRBD2 (5 bases). The CDR3 spans 15 residues. V was pared by 2 bases and J by 5 bases, with 16 bases between. Germline V gene sequence: CDR1 DFQATT, CDR2 SNEGSKA (reference sequence). CDR3 DNA sequence: TGCAGTGCTAGAAACGAGGGCTGGGCTGAAAACATTCAGTACTTC. This codes for CSARNEGWAENIQYF.

This clonotype is deemed medium-sized. The J gene is TRBJ2-3, the V gene TRBV18, with D perhaps TRBD2 (6 bases). CDR1 and CDR2 (germline): KGHSH, LQKENI. The CDR3 spans 15 residues. V lost 0 bases to trimming and J lost 3 bases, with 10 bases between them. Written as DNA, the CDR3 is TGTGCCAGCTCACCACCTAGAGGAGGGACAGATACGCAGTATTTT. Protein: CASSPPRGGTDTQYF.

This clonotype showed up just a few times. This chain uses TRBV5-6 with TRBJ1-6; D not certain. Trimming pared 4 bases from V and 5 bases from J, leaving 10 bases between. CDR1 SGHDT and CDR2 YYEEEE come from the germline V gene. There are 14 residues in the CDR3. The CDR3 region has the DNA TGTGCCAGCAGCGCCTACAGCAATAATTCACCCCTCCACTTT. Amino acids: CASSAYSNNSPLHF.

This clonotype was seen ten or more times. The chain employs TRBV7-9 and TRBJ2-4; perhaps D is TRBD1 or TRBD2 (5 bases each). V shed 3 bases and J shed 0 bases, with 9 bases lying between them. The CDR3 spans 15 residues. Germline values: CDR1 SEHNR, CDR2 FQNEAQ (reference sequence). The CDR3 DNA follows: TGTGCCAGCAGCTTGGGGGACCTAGCCAAAAACATTCAGTACTTC. As protein: CASSLGDLAKNIQYF. Full variable domain (outside the CDR3, taken from reference TRBV7-9 and TRBJ2-4): DTGVSQNPRHKITKRGQNVTFRCDPISEHNRLYWYRQTLGQGPEFLTYFQNEAQLEKSRLLSDRFSAERPKGSFSTLEIQRTEQGDSAMYLCASSLGDLAKNIQYFGAGTRLSVL.

The chain employs TRBV2 and TRBJ1-1; D call uncertain. CDR3 size: 13 residues. The V end was cut by 11 bases, the J end by 3 bases, with 16 bases between. Germline CDR1 is SNHLY and CDR2 is FYNNEI. In DNA, the CDR3 is TGTGCCGGAAGCGGGAGGACGGACACTGAAGCTTTCTTT. This encodes CAGSGRTDTEAFF.

At least ten counts were recorded for this clonotype. The chain carries TRBV4-1 and TRBJ2-1, with 11 bases that match TRBD2. Germline values: CDR1 MGHRA, CDR2 YSYEKL. After removal of 0 bases from V and 7 bases from J, the junction contained 5 bases not matched to a gene. The CDR3 consists of 16 residues. CDR3 DNA sequence: TGCGCCAGCAGCCAAGAAAGGCTAGCGGGGGGAAATGAGCAGTTCTTC. Its translation: CASSQERLAGGNEQFF.

This clonotype was seen only a few times. The chain carries TRBV2 and TRBJ1-2; 7 bases match TRBD1. The germline gives CDR1 SNHLY, CDR2 FYNNEI. The CDR3 runs 15 residues. J gave up 4 bases and V 3 bases, and 8 bases lay outside the gene matches. The CDR3 DNA follows: TGTGCCAGCAGTGACCAGGGGGGACCATTCTATGGCTACACCTTC. Translation: CASSDQGGPFYGYTF.

This clonotype has at least ten counts. J is TRBJ2-5 and V is TRBV12-3 or TRBV12-4; either TRBD1 or TRBD2 may fit D (6 bases each). CDR3 length equals 14 residues. The V end was cut by 8 bases, the J end by 4 bases, with 17 bases between. The CDR3 here is CASSLYGGRETQYF. CDR3 bases: TGTGCCAGCTCTCTTTACGGGGGCCGAGAGACCCAGTACTTC.

The chain links TRBV7-8 to TRBJ2-2; TRBD2 aligns across 10 bases. The length of the CDR3 is 19 residues. Looked up from germline, CDR1 is SGHVS and CDR2 is FQNEAQ. V gave up 5 bases and J gave up 1 base; unmatched junction bases: 13. CDR3 in DNA: TGTGCCAGCAGCCTCCGTCCATCTAGCGGGGGCCGGAACACCGGGGAGCTGTTTTTT. It yields the protein CASSLRPSSGGRNTGELFF.

This clonotype was picked up many times. The rearrangement joins TRBV29-1 to TRBJ2-3; D may be TRBD2 (6 bases). The CDR3 is 14 amino acids. V lost 2 bases, J lost 1 base, and 10 bases lay in between. CDR1 is SQVTM, CDR2 ANQGSEA, per germline. The CDR3 protein is CSVEYPSGTDTQYF. CDR3 sequence (DNA): TGCAGCGTTGAATATCCTAGCGGCACAGATACGCAGTATTTT.

This clonotype was counted many times. This chain connects TRBV20-1 to TRBJ1-1, with D possibly being TRBD1 (5 bases). Germline CDR1 is DFQATT and CDR2 is SNEGSKA (reference sequence). The CDR3 covers 12 residues. V lost 3 bases to trimming and J lost 5 bases, with 10 bases between them. The CDR3 DNA sequence: TGCAGTGCTAGGGAGGGGAATACTGAAGCTTTCTTT. This encodes CSAREGNTEAFF.

The chain has TRBV25-1 and TRBJ2-7, with D maybe TRBD1 (6 bases). V was cut by 3 bases and J by 5 bases, with 14 bases left in between. The CDR3 sequence is 14 residues long. Germline V CDR1 and CDR2: MGHDK, SYGVNS. The CDR3 region is CASSDPRGTDEQYF. CDR3 nucleotides: TGTGCCAGCAGTGACCCTAGGGGGACCGACGAGCAGTACTTC.

The gene calls are TRBV27 and TRBJ2-5; D is unclear. Germline V gene lookup returns CDR1 MNHEY and CDR2 SMNVEV (reference sequence). The CDR3 has 13 residues. Trimming stripped 3 bases from V and 0 bases from J, with 5 bases between. The CDR3 reads CASSLRYQETQYF. CDR3 DNA: TGTGCCAGCAGTTTGCGGTACCAAGAGACCCAGTACTTC.

In its sample, this clonotype was seen a few times. This chain joins TRBV5-1 and TRBJ2-4; the D is unclear. The CDR3 is made up of 15 amino acids. The V and J ends lost 2 bases and 1 base respectively, with 10 bases between them. CDR1 and CDR2 (germline): SGHRS, YFSETQ. CDR3 protein: CASSLTAEAKNIQYF. DNA of the CDR3: TGCGCCAGCAGCTTAACGGCCGAGGCCAAAAACATTCAGTACTTC. Combining the CDR3 with reference TRBV5-1 and TRBJ2-4 gives the whole variable domain KAGVTQTPRYLIKTRGQQVTLSCSPISGHRSVSWYQQTPGQGLQFLFEYFSETQRNKGNFPGRFSGRQFSNSRSEMNVSTLELGDSALYLCASSLTAEAKNIQYFGAGTRLSVL.

The chain carries TRBV3-1 and TRBJ1-1; D unclear. The germline V gene has CDR1 LGHDT and CDR2 YNNKEL (reference sequence). The CDR3 runs 13 residues. V lost 2 bases, J lost 3 bases, and 7 bases lay in between. The CDR3 spells CASSQKRYTEAFF. DNA of the CDR3: TGTGCCAGCAGCCAAAAAAGGTACACTGAAGCTTTCTTT.

This clonotype was detected ten times or more. The V call is TRBV18, the J call TRBJ1-5, with unresolved D. Germline CDR1 and CDR2: KGHSH and LQKENI. This CDR3 has 14 amino acids. V dropped 6 bases and J dropped 0 bases, with 9 bases sitting between them. CDR3 protein: CASSGEHSNQPQHF. CDR3 in DNA: TGTGCCAGCTCCGGTGAGCATAGCAATCAGCCCCAGCATTTT.

This clonotype was seen ten or more times. V gene TRBV12-3 or TRBV12-4 combines with J gene TRBJ2-3; D is unclear. Trimming shortened V by 6 bases and J by 5 bases, and 9 bases separated the two germline ends. This CDR3 has 12 residues. Here the CDR3 DNA reads TGTGCCAGCAGATCGGGCCTAGATACGCAGTATTTT. It encodes CASRSGLDTQYF.

This clonotype was detected many times. The rearrangement links TRBV12-3 or TRBV12-4 to TRBJ1-2; D not resolved. CDR3 length equals 11 residues. Trimming left V 3 bases short and J 4 bases short, with 3 bases between. CDR3 in amino acids: CASSFSYGYTF. DNA for the CDR3: TGTGCCAGCAGTTTTAGCTATGGCTACACCTTC.

This clonotype occurred many times. This chain joins TRBV7-9 and TRBJ1-6; 8 bases line up with TRBD1. Germline V CDR1 and CDR2: SEHNR, FQNEAQ (reference sequence). The CDR3 totals 15 residues. The V segment lost 5 bases and the J segment 10 bases; nucleotides outside the gene matches: 10. Here the CDR3 DNA reads TGTGCCAGCAGCGCTTCACAGGGGGTAGGATCACCCCTCCACTTT. Translation: CASSASQGVGSPLHF. Filled out from reference TRBV7-9 and TRBJ1-6, the complete variable domain reads DTGVSQNPRHKITKRGQNVTFRCDPISEHNRLYWYRQTLGQGPEFLTYFQNEAQLEKSRLLSDRFSAERPKGSFSTLEIQRTEQGDSAMYLCASSASQGVGSPLHFGNGTRLTVT.

In its sample, this clonotype was seen a few times. The chain links TRBV20-1 to TRBJ2-5; TRBD2 might be the D (5 bases). Germline V lookup: CDR1 DFQATT, CDR2 SNEGSKA (reference sequence). This CDR3 is 13 amino acids long. V was trimmed by 3 bases and J by 5 bases, leaving 13 bases between them. The CDR3 coding sequence is TGCAGTGCTAGGACCGACTATTATGAGACCCAGTACTTC. This encodes CSARTDYYETQYF.

This chain joins TRBV12-3 or TRBV12-4 and TRBJ1-2; unclear D gene. CDR3 length: 14 amino acids. The V end was cut by 6 bases, the J end by 5 bases, with 16 bases between. In nucleotides, the CDR3 is TGTGCCAGCAGCCCTACCCGGCTAGGGTATGGCTACACCTTC. The encoded protein is CASSPTRLGYGYTF.

This sequence joins TRBV27 and TRBJ1-5; D is uncertain. In germline, CDR1 is MNHEY, CDR2 SMNVEV (reference sequence). Deletions cut 2 bases from V and 6 bases from J, with 14 bases between. The CDR3 consists of 15 residues. CDR3 amino acids: CASSLGQGYGQPQHF. The CDR3 DNA reads as TGTGCCAGCAGTTTAGGTCAAGGGTACGGTCAGCCCCAGCATTTT.

This clonotype was picked up many times. Here the CDR3 reads CASSYGGASYNEQFF. CDR3 coding DNA: TGTGCCAGCAGTTACGGGGGGGCCTCCTACAATGAGCAGTTCTTC. This rearrangement joins TRBV6-2 or TRBV6-3 to TRBJ2-1; TRBD2 might be the D (7 bases). Between the trimmed V and J ends, which lost 2 bases and 0 bases, there was a span of 8 bases. CDR1 is MNHEY and CDR2 is SVGEGT in the germline V gene. This CDR3 comprises 15 residues.